Each of the 7 T cell receptor beta chains below was sequenced from the same sample in a study of blood T cell repertoires in COVID-19. Only in-frame clones appear in the TCRdb table, and some are missing; sequencing was by immunoSEQ multiplex PCR. The table shows 650,000 to 800,000 clones, with around 89% occurring only once. Material: peripheral blood. These TCRs come from a woman between 18 and 29 years old with acute or convalescent COVID-19.

The chain recombines TRBV6-4 with TRBJ2-3; tentative D call: TRBD1 (5 bases). CDR3 size: 15 residues. Per germline, CDR1 MRHNA and CDR2 SNTAGT. V was shortened by 0 bases and J by 4 bases, with 11 bases between the two germline ends. The CDR3 loop reads CASSDSGVGADTQYF. CDR3 DNA sequence: TGTGCCAGCAGTGACTCAGGGGTAGGCGCAGATACGCAGTATTTT.

CDR3 sequence (DNA): TGTGCCAGCAGATCCTCGACAGGGGGAGCCTACACCTTC. Translation: CASRSSTGGAYTF. The V call is TRBV27, the J call TRBJ1-2; TRBD1 matches at 9 bases. CDR1 MNHEY and CDR2 SMNVEV come from the germline V gene (reference sequence). This CDR3 has 13 amino acids. Unmatched junction bases numbered 9, after V lost 6 bases and J lost 10 bases.

The CDR3 DNA is TGTGCCAGTAGTGTCTCCGGGGGGGCTGAGCAGTTCTTC. Protein: CASSVSGGAEQFF. This sequence joins TRBV19 and TRBJ2-1; 8 bases are a match to TRBD2. Germline V lookup: CDR1 LNHDA, CDR2 SQIVND (reference sequence). V lost 5 bases, J lost 9 bases, and 6 bases stayed unmatched. The CDR3 has 13 residues. Complete variable domain (other parts from reference TRBV19 and TRBJ2-1): DGGITQSPKYLFRKEGQNVTLSCEQNLNHDAMYWYRQDPGQGLRLIYYSQIVNDFQKGDIAEGYSVSREKKESFPLTVTSAQKNPTAFYLCASSVSGGAEQFFGPGTRLTVL.

The chain joins TRBV3-1 (or the pseudogene TRBV3-2) to TRBJ1-5; 7 nucleotides align to TRBD1. The germline CDR1 and CDR2 sequences are LGHDT and YNNKEL (reference sequence). CDR3 length equals 14 residues. With 1 base clipped from V and 7 bases from J, the junction kept 4 bases outside the gene matches. The CDR3 coding sequence is TGTGCCAGCAGCCAAGGACAGGGTGGGCAGCCCCAGCATTTT. Translated, it gives CASSQGQGGQPQHF.

Only a few counts were recorded for this clone. The chain recombines TRBV27 with TRBJ1-2; D is perhaps TRBD1 (6 bases). The ends were cut back, 6 bases at V and 5 bases at J, with 28 bases in the middle. Germline lookup yields CDR1 MNHEY and CDR2 SMNVEV (reference sequence). The length of the CDR3 is 18 residues. The CDR3 bases are TGTGCCAGCAGCTCATTGGGGGTACAGGGACCTTCGGGTTATGGCTACACCTTC. It yields the protein CASSSLGVQGPSGYGYTF.

CDR3 bases: TGTGCCAGCAGGACTCCCGGAAATGAGCAGTTCTTC. It is translated as CASRTPGNEQFF. The rearrangement joins TRBV12-3 or TRBV12-4 to TRBJ2-1, with D uncertain. V lost 6 bases, J lost 7 bases, and 10 bases lay in between. This CDR3 contains 12 residues.

This clone was seen just once. The V and J genes are TRBV6-6 and TRBJ1-2, with D possibly being TRBD1 (6 bases). Between the trimmed V and J ends, which lost 11 bases and 4 bases, there was a span of 26 bases. CDR1 is MNHNY, CDR2 SVGAGI, per germline (reference sequence). This CDR3 is 16 amino acids long. CDR3 protein: CAGADWGLTGGYGYTF. The CDR3 coding sequence is TGTGCCGGGGCGGATTGGGGGCTGACCGGCGGCTATGGCTACACCTTC.